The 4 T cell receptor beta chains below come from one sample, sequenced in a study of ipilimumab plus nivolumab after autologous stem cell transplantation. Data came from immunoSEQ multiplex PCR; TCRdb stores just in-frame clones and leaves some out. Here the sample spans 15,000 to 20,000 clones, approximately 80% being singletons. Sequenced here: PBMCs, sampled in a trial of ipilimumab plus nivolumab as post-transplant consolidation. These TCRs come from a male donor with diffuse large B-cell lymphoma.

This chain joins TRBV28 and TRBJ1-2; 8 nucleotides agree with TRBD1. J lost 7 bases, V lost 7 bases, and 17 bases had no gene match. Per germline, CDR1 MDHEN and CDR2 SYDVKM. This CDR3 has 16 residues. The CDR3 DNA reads TGTGCCAGCACTAGCTCGGCGGACAGGGAACTATCTGGCTACACCTTC. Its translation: CASTSSADRELSGYTF.

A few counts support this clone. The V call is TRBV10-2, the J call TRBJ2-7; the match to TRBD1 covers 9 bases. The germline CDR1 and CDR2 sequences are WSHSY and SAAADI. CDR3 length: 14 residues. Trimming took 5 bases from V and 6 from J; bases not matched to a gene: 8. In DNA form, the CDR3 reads TGCGCCAGCAGTTCTAGGGGGACAGGGACCGAGCAGTACTTC. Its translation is CASSSRGTGTEQYF.

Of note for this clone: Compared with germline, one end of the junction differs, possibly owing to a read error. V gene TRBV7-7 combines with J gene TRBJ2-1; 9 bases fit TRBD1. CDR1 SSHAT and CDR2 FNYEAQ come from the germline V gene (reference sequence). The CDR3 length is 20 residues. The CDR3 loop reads CASSLALSGLGQGTYNEQFF. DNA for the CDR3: TGTGCTAGCAGCTTAGCGCTTTCGGGGTTGGGACAGGGTACCTACAATGAGCAGTTCTTC.

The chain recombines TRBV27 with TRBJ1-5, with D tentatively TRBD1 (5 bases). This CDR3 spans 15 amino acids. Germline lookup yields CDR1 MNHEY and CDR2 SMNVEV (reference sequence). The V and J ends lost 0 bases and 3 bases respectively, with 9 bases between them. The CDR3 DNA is TGTGCCAGCAGTTTATCCTCAGGGAACAATCAGCCCCAGCATTTT. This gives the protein CASSLSSGNNQPQHF.